A single sample is the source of the 20 T cell receptor beta chains below, sequenced in a study of cytomegalovirus exposure and HLA in healthy donors. Use of 60 Vbeta and 13 Jbeta primers characterized the PCR. TCRdb's copy holds only in-frame clones and misses some; the assay was immunoSEQ multiplex PCR. This table holds 200,000 or so clones, about 72% found once. Sequenced: PBMCs. These receptors originate from a male donor in good health and CMV-seronegative.

Here the CDR3 DNA reads TGTGCCAGCAGCGTCGCCTCTTACAGGGACATCGATGGCTACACCTTC. The encoded protein is CASSVASYRDIDGYTF. This chain links TRBV9 with TRBJ1-2; a weak D match, TRBD1 (6 bases). This CDR3 is built from 16 residues. V dropped 2 bases and J dropped 6 bases, with 20 bases sitting between them. Germline CDR1 and CDR2: SGDLS and YYNGEE.

In its sample, this clone was seen a few times. The V call is TRBV18, the J call TRBJ2-1; 7 bases line up with TRBD2. The germline gives CDR1 KGHSH, CDR2 LQKENI. The CDR3 runs to 17 residues. V shed 3 bases, J shed 2 bases, and the junction held 10 bases outside the gene matches. The CDR3 is CASSPGAGGSTYNEQFF. In nucleotides, the CDR3 is TGTGCCAGCTCACCGGGTGCCGGCGGGAGCACCTACAATGAGCAGTTCTTC.

This rearrangement joins TRBV6-1 to TRBJ2-6; D uncertain. The ends were cut back, 3 bases at V and 0 bases at J, with 9 bases in the middle. CDR3 size: 16 residues. The germline V gene encodes CDR1 MNHNS and CDR2 SASEGT. CDR3 sequence: CASSEGAGSGANVLTF. CDR3 nucleotide sequence: TGTGCCAGCAGTGAGGGTGCAGGCTCTGGGGCCAACGTCCTGACTTTC.

The J gene is TRBJ2-7, the V gene TRBV5-1, with 8 bases identical to TRBD2. In germline, CDR1 is SGHRS, CDR2 YFSETQ. Trimming removed 3 bases from V and 2 bases from J; junction bases left unmatched: 10. CDR3 length: 16 amino acids. The CDR3 DNA reads as TGCGCCAGCAGCTCCCCTCTAGCGGGTAAACCCTACGAGCAGTACTTC. This codes for CASSSPLAGKPYEQYF. The variable domain in full, with the rest retrieved from reference TRBV5-1 and TRBJ2-7, is KAGVTQTPRYLIKTRGQQVTLSCSPISGHRSVSWYQQTPGQGLQFLFEYFSETQRNKGNFPGRFSGRQFSNSRSEMNVSTLELGDSALYLCASSSPLAGKPYEQYFGPGTRLTVT.

The rearrangement joins TRBV27 to TRBJ1-6, with TRBD1 matching over 7 bases. The CDR3 has 14 residues. The V and J ends lost 4 bases and 18 bases, in that order; junction bases with no gene match: 15. Germline V lookup: CDR1 MNHEY, CDR2 SMNVEV (reference sequence). CDR3 amino acids: CASSSIDGTARPHF. The CDR3 DNA sequence: TGTGCCAGCAGTTCAATCGACGGGACAGCGAGGCCCCACTTT.

The chain combines TRBV27 with TRBJ1-2, with D tentatively TRBD1 (6 bases). With 3 bases removed from V and 8 bases from J, the gap between germline ends came to 16 bases. Germline V gene sequence: CDR1 MNHEY, CDR2 SMNVEV (reference sequence). The CDR3 has 14 residues. The CDR3 DNA sequence: TGTGCCAGCAGTTTTGTGGGGGCCAGTTACGGCTACACCTTC. Translation: CASSFVGASYGYTF.

This clone has only a few counts. This chain links TRBV5-6 with TRBJ2-7; 9 nucleotides match TRBD1. This CDR3 has 14 amino acids. V lost 3 bases, J lost 5 bases, and 6 bases stayed unmatched. Germline V lookup: CDR1 SGHDT, CDR2 YYEEEE. This chain's CDR3 is CASSSGTGFNEQYF. In DNA form, the CDR3 reads TGTGCCAGCAGCTCCGGGACAGGGTTTAACGAGCAGTACTTC.

The chain employs TRBV2 and TRBJ2-2; 7 nucleotides match TRBD2. Germline V gives CDR1 SNHLY, CDR2 FYNNEI. Trimming removed 7 bases from V and 6 bases from J; junction bases left unmatched: 5. The CDR3 loop spans 13 amino acids. CDR3 in DNA: TGTGCCAGCACCGCGACTAGCCCCGGGGAGCTGTTTTTT. Translated: CASTATSPGELFF.

The rearrangement links TRBV5-1 to TRBJ1-4; D remains unclear. The CDR3 spans 18 residues. V was pared by 0 bases and J by 0 bases, with 15 bases between. Per the germline V gene, CDR1 is SGHRS and CDR2 is YFSETQ. CDR3 sequence (DNA): TGCGCCAGCAGCTTGGTGGGTCCCGAAAGCGCAACTAATGAAAAACTGTTTTTT. Protein product: CASSLVGPESATNEKLFF.

J is TRBJ2-2 and V is TRBV2; D is unclear. Germline-derived CDR1 and CDR2 are SNHLY and FYNNEI. Trimming stripped 2 bases from V and 3 bases from J, with 13 bases between. CDR3 length: 16 amino acids. Here the CDR3 reads CASSEPLVSDTGELFF. CDR3 nucleotide sequence: TGTGCCAGCAGTGAACCGCTAGTAAGCGACACCGGGGAGCTGTTTTTT.

The chain employs TRBV6-6 and TRBJ1-5; D is unclear. This CDR3 spans 13 amino acids. Germline CDR1 reads MNHNY; CDR2 reads SVGAGI (reference sequence). Trimming pared 4 bases from V and 6 bases from J, leaving 10 bases between. CDR3: CASSSPESQPQHF. The CDR3 DNA is TGTGCCAGCAGTTCTCCGGAGAGTCAGCCCCAGCATTTT.

V usage is TRBV9 and J usage is TRBJ2-2; TRBD2 agrees at 7 bases. The CDR3 length is 17 residues. Germline V gene lookup returns CDR1 SGDLS and CDR2 YYNGEE. V dropped 4 bases and J dropped 2; count of bases not matched to a gene: 11. Here the CDR3 reads CASSPSAGIGNTGELFF. In DNA form, the CDR3 reads TGTGCCAGCAGCCCGTCAGCGGGGATCGGCAACACCGGGGAGCTGTTTTTT.

The V gene is TRBV7-3, the J gene TRBJ2-3, with 8 bases that match TRBD2. The junction had 3 bases not matched to a gene; V was cut back by 3 bases and J by 4 bases. This CDR3 region has 14 residues. The germline V gene has CDR1 SGHTA and CDR2 FQGTGA. DNA for the CDR3: TGTGCCAGCAGCTTTAGCGGGATGGCAGATACGCAGTATTTT. This sequence encodes CASSFSGMADTQYF. Using reference TRBV7-3 and TRBJ2-3 for the parts outside the CDR3, the full variable domain is GAGVSQTPSNKVTEKGKYVELRCDPISGHTALYWYRQSLGQGPEFLIYFQGTGAADDSGLPNDRFFAVRPEGSVSTLKIQRTERGDSAVYLCASSFSGMADTQYFGPGTRLTVL.

This clone was recorded a few times. At one of its ends the junction is not consistent with the germline gene, which may arise from a read error. The V and J genes are TRBV5-4 and TRBJ2-7; 12 positions match TRBD2. The CDR3 runs 14 residues. CDR1 and CDR2 from the germline V gene are SGHNT and YYREEE (reference sequence). In DNA, the CDR3 is TGTGCCAGCAGCTTGGTAGGGCTAGCGGGAGGGTTCGACTTC. This sequence encodes CASSLVGLAGGFDF. Full variable domain (rest looked up from reference TRBV5-4 and TRBJ2-7): ETGVTQSPTHLIKTRGQQVTLRCSSQSGHNTVSWYQQALGQGPQFIFQYYREEENGRGNFPPRFSGLQFPNYSSELNVNALELDDSALYLCASSLVGLAGGFDFGPGTRLTVT.

DNA of the CDR3: TGTGCCTGGAGTGGCTCAACCCCGTTAGCGGTTCGAGCTTTCTTT. It translates to CAWSGSTPLAVRAFF. The rearrangement links TRBV30 to TRBJ1-1; no clear D. Germline loops: CDR1 GTSNPN, CDR2 SVGIG (reference sequence). The CDR3 covers 15 residues. The V end was cut by 1 base, the J end by 10 bases, with 22 bases between.

The chain recombines TRBV18 with TRBJ2-2; D not certain. Trimming took 2 bases from V and 5 from J, leaving 12 bases between them. CDR3 length: 15 amino acids. The germline V gene encodes CDR1 KGHSH and CDR2 LQKENI. In DNA, the CDR3 is TGTGCCAGCTCACCAGAGCGTCTCGGGACCGGGGAGCTGTTTTTT. The encoded protein is CASSPERLGTGELFF.

The chain employs TRBV5-4 and TRBJ1-2; a weak D match, TRBD1 (5 bases). The CDR3 length is 16 residues. V lost 4 bases to trimming and J lost 2 bases, with 18 bases between them. Per germline, CDR1 SGHNT and CDR2 YYREEE (reference sequence). The CDR3 region is CASSRKTAPTNYGYTF. The CDR3, as DNA: TGTGCCAGCAGCCGAAAGACAGCTCCGACGAACTATGGCTACACCTTC. The full variable domain, rest sourced from reference TRBV5-4 and TRBJ1-2, is ETGVTQSPTHLIKTRGQQVTLRCSSQSGHNTVSWYQQALGQGPQFIFQYYREEENGRGNFPPRFSGLQFPNYSSELNVNALELDDSALYLCASSRKTAPTNYGYTFGSGTRLTVV.

The gene calls are TRBV9 and TRBJ1-5; TRBD1 is a possible D gene (5 bases). Germline values: CDR1 SGDLS, CDR2 YYNGEE. Trimming left V 4 bases short and J 3 bases short, with 17 bases between. The CDR3 spans 16 residues. The CDR3 nucleotides are TGTGCCAGCAGCCCAGACCCGGGGGAAATCAATCAGCCCCAGCATTTT. Translating gives CASSPDPGEINQPQHF.

The chain carries TRBV19 and TRBJ2-1; 12 bases match TRBD2. This CDR3 has 15 amino acids. The germline V gene has CDR1 LNHDA and CDR2 SQIVND (reference sequence). The trim removed 6 bases at V and 7 bases at J, leaving 7 bases unmatched. CDR3 loop: CASRRTSGVKNEQFF. The CDR3 nucleotides are TGTGCCAGTAGGAGGACTAGCGGGGTAAAAAATGAGCAGTTCTTC.

The rearrangement links TRBV5-1 to TRBJ2-5, with D perhaps TRBD1 (7 bases). Trimming pared 4 bases from V and 2 bases from J, leaving 18 bases between. Germline V gives CDR1 SGHRS, CDR2 YFSETQ. CDR3 length equals 16 residues. CDR3 bases: TGCGCCAGCAGCCCCCCCGCGGGACAGCTTCAAGAGACCCAGTACTTC. This translates into CASSPPAGQLQETQYF.